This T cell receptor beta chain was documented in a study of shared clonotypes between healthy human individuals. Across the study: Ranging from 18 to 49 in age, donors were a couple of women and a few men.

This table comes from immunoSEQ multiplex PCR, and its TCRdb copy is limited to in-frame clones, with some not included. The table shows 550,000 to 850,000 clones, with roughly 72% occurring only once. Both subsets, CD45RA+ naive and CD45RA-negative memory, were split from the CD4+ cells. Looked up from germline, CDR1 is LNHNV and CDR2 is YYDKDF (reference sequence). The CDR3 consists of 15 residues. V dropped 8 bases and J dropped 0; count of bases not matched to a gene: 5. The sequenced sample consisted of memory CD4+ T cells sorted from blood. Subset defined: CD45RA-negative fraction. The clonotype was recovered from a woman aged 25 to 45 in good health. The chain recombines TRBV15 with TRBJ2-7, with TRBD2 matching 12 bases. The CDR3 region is CATSRLAGVSYEQYF. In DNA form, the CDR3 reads TGTGCCACCTCAAGACTAGCGGGAGTCTCCTACGAGCAGTACTTC.